This is a list of T cell receptor beta chains from one sample in a study of cytomegalovirus exposure and HLA in healthy donors. Produced via immunoSEQ multiplex PCR; TCRdb's table is partial and in-frame only. The sample yields roughly 330,000 clones, about nine tenths seen once. The sequencing sample was made of PBMCs. Receptor source: a woman aged 30 to 39 in good health and CMV-seropositive. CDR3s include the opening cysteine and the closing phenylalanine or tryptophan. Each record gives: clone size, D gene, J gene, V gene, CDR3 protein, CDR3 DNA. D genes are given only for firm matches. Part of the rows lack a size; the others show once, few, many or a class for expanded clones.

clone_size: NA; d_call: NA; j_call: TRBJ2-1; v_call: TRBV5-4; cdr3_aa: CASSLAGLYNEQFF; cdr3_nt: TGTGCCAGCAGCTTGGCGGGACTCTACAATGAGCAGTTCTTC
clone_size: NA; d_call: TRBD2; j_call: TRBJ2-2; v_call: TRBV4-1; cdr3_aa: CASSQARLAGGSGELFF; cdr3_nt: TGCGCCAGCAGCCAAGCACGGTTAGCGGGAGGCTCCGGGGAGCTGTTTTTT
clone_size: NA; d_call: NA; j_call: TRBJ2-7; v_call: TRBV9; cdr3_aa: CASSVTIDYEQYF; cdr3_nt: TGTGCCAGCAGCGTTACGATCGACTACGAGCAGTACTTC
clone_size: NA; d_call: NA; j_call: TRBJ2-3; v_call: TRBV4-3; cdr3_aa: CASSQDDYSSTDTQYF; cdr3_nt: TGCGCCAGCAGCCAAGATGACTATTCGAGCACAGATACGCAGTATTTT
clone_size: NA; d_call: TRBD1; j_call: TRBJ2-2; v_call: TRBV27; cdr3_aa: CASTSPGQGAPGELFF; cdr3_nt: TGTGCCAGCACAAGCCCGGGACAGGGGGCGCCCGGGGAGCTGTTTTTT
clone_size: NA; d_call: TRBD1; j_call: TRBJ1-2; v_call: TRBV5-8; cdr3_aa: CASSSSETGLRGYTF; cdr3_nt: TGTGCCAGCAGCTCCTCGGAGACAGGGCTTCGGGGCTACACCTTC
clone_size: NA; d_call: NA; j_call: TRBJ2-7; v_call: TRBV29-1; cdr3_aa: CSVEEPTSSYEQYF; cdr3_nt: TGCAGCGTTGAAGAACCTACTAGCTCCTACGAGCAGTACTTC
clone_size: NA; d_call: TRBD1; j_call: TRBJ1-4; v_call: TRBV6-7; cdr3_aa: CASRRQGRNEKLFF; cdr3_nt: TGTGCCAGCAGGCGACAGGGGAGGAATGAAAAACTGTTTTTT
clone_size: once; d_call: NA; j_call: TRBJ2-7; v_call: TRBV18; cdr3_aa: CASSPRQAEQYF; cdr3_nt: TGTGCCAGCTCACCACGCCAGGCCGAGCAGTACTTC
clone_size: NA; d_call: NA; j_call: TRBJ1-5; v_call: TRBV27; cdr3_aa: CASSTSTNQPQHF; cdr3_nt: TGTGCCAGCAGTACCTCGACTAATCAGCCCCAGCATTTT
clone_size: NA; d_call: NA; j_call: TRBJ2-1; v_call: TRBV29-1; cdr3_aa: CSVTESGNEQFF; cdr3_nt: TGCAGCGTTACCGAGAGTGGGAATGAGCAGTTCTTC
clone_size: NA; d_call: TRBD2; j_call: TRBJ2-1; v_call: TRBV5-6; cdr3_aa: CASSFLGAGGHEQFF; cdr3_nt: TGTGCCAGCAGCTTTCTGGGAGCGGGGGGCCATGAGCAGTTCTTC
clone_size: NA; d_call: NA; j_call: TRBJ2-7; v_call: TRBV7-9; cdr3_aa: CASSLATGSYEQYF; cdr3_nt: TGTGCCAGCAGCTTAGCCACAGGCTCCTACGAGCAGTACTTC
clone_size: NA; d_call: NA; j_call: TRBJ1-1; v_call: TRBV19; cdr3_aa: CASSIGSDTEAFF; cdr3_nt: TGTGCCAGTAGTATCGGCAGCGACACTGAAGCTTTCTTT
clone_size: few; d_call: NA; j_call: TRBJ2-7; v_call: TRBV2; cdr3_aa: CASSGSYYEQYF; cdr3_nt: TGTGCCAGCAGTGGTTCCTACTACGAGCAGTACTTC
clone_size: NA; d_call: NA; j_call: TRBJ1-1; v_call: TRBV7-8; cdr3_aa: CASSLELVAGNTEAFF; cdr3_nt: TGTGCCAGCAGCTTAGAGTTGGTAGCAGGGAACACTGAAGCTTTCTTT
clone_size: few; d_call: NA; j_call: TRBJ2-6; v_call: TRBV2; cdr3_aa: CASSRSSGANVLTF; cdr3_nt: TGTGCCAGCAGCAGATCCTCTGGGGCCAACGTCCTGACTTTC
clone_size: NA; d_call: NA; j_call: TRBJ2-7; v_call: TRBV27; cdr3_aa: CASSKGPYEQYF; cdr3_nt: TGTGCCAGCAGTAAGGGCCCCTACGAGCAGTACTTC
clone_size: NA; d_call: TRBD2; j_call: TRBJ2-5; v_call: TRBV29-1; cdr3_aa: CSVEVTSGRIQETQYF; cdr3_nt: TGCAGCGTTGAAGTGACTAGCGGGAGGATCCAAGAGACCCAGTACTTC
clone_size: NA; d_call: NA; j_call: TRBJ1-1; v_call: TRBV2; cdr3_aa: CASSQTAGGTEAFF; cdr3_nt: TGTGCCAGCAGCCAGACAGCGGGAGGCACTGAAGCTTTCTTT
clone_size: NA; d_call: NA; j_call: TRBJ1-5; v_call: TRBV2; cdr3_aa: CASQVAYSNQPQHF; cdr3_nt: TGTGCCAGCCAAGTGGCGTATAGCAATCAGCCCCAGCATTTT
clone_size: few; d_call: NA; j_call: TRBJ1-4; v_call: TRBV7-9; cdr3_aa: CASSSDEKLFF; cdr3_nt: TGTGCCAGCAGCTCAGATGAAAAACTGTTTTTT
clone_size: NA; d_call: NA; j_call: TRBJ1-5; v_call: TRBV18; cdr3_aa: CASSPQGGGNQPQHF; cdr3_nt: TGTGCCAGCTCACCACAGGGTGGAGGCAATCAGCCCCAGCATTTT
clone_size: NA; d_call: TRBD1; j_call: TRBJ1-3; v_call: TRBV7-2; cdr3_aa: CASSLARQGRSGNTIYF; cdr3_nt: TGTGCCAGCAGCTTAGCGAGACAGGGGAGGTCTGGAAACACCATATATTTT
clone_size: NA; d_call: NA; j_call: TRBJ2-7; v_call: TRBV2; cdr3_aa: CASSERQTYEQYF; cdr3_nt: TGTGCCAGCAGTGAAAGGCAGACCTACGAGCAGTACTTC
clone_size: NA; d_call: TRBD1; j_call: TRBJ1-2; v_call: TRBV7-9; cdr3_aa: CASSTQGFDGYTF; cdr3_nt: TGTGCCAGCAGCACACAGGGGTTCGATGGCTACACCTTC
clone_size: once; d_call: NA; j_call: TRBJ2-1; v_call: TRBV27; cdr3_aa: CASSAERRRLSSYNEQFF; cdr3_nt: TGTGCCAGCAGTGCCGAACGACGGAGACTAAGCTCCTACAATGAGCAGTTCTTC
clone_size: many; d_call: TRBD1; j_call: TRBJ2-2; v_call: TRBV6-1; cdr3_aa: CASSETGETGELFF; cdr3_nt: TGTGCCAGCAGTGAAACAGGGGAAACCGGGGAGCTGTTTTTT
clone_size: NA; d_call: TRBD2; j_call: TRBJ2-3; v_call: TRBV2; cdr3_aa: CASHRGLAGGMRDTQYF; cdr3_nt: TGTGCCAGCCATAGGGGACTAGCGGGGGGGATGAGGGATACGCAGTATTTT
clone_size: NA; d_call: NA; j_call: TRBJ2-5; v_call: TRBV27; cdr3_aa: CASSLRRQETQYF; cdr3_nt: TGTGCCAGCAGTTTGAGAAGACAAGAGACCCAGTACTTC
clone_size: NA; d_call: TRBD1; j_call: TRBJ2-1; v_call: TRBV5-1; cdr3_aa: CASSSGQGAYNEQFF; cdr3_nt: TGCGCCAGCAGCTCCGGACAGGGGGCGTACAATGAGCAGTTCTTC
clone_size: NA; d_call: NA; j_call: TRBJ1-5; v_call: TRBV7-9; cdr3_aa: CASSLGSQPQHF; cdr3_nt: TGTGCCAGCAGCTTAGGGTCTCAGCCCCAGCATTTT
clone_size: few; d_call: NA; j_call: TRBJ1-6; v_call: TRBV6-5; cdr3_aa: CASSYDTSRNSPLHF; cdr3_nt: TGTGCCAGCAGTTACGACACGTCTAGGAATTCACCCCTCCACTTT
clone_size: NA; d_call: NA; j_call: TRBJ2-7; v_call: TRBV15; cdr3_aa: CATSRKGGPYEQYF; cdr3_nt: TGTGCCACCAGCCGGAAGGGGGGGCCCTACGAGCAGTACTTC
clone_size: NA; d_call: TRBD1; j_call: TRBJ2-2; v_call: TRBV7-8; cdr3_aa: CASSGDRVTFTGELFF; cdr3_nt: TGTGCCAGCAGCGGGGACAGGGTGACTTTTACCGGGGAGCTGTTTTTT
clone_size: NA; d_call: NA; j_call: TRBJ2-3; v_call: TRBV4-3; cdr3_aa: CASSQGETTTDTQYF; cdr3_nt: TGCGCCAGCAGCCAAGGCGAGACGACCACAGATACGCAGTATTTT
clone_size: NA; d_call: TRBD1; j_call: TRBJ1-2; v_call: TRBV4-1; cdr3_aa: CASTTGTGGRGYTF; cdr3_nt: TGCGCCAGCACTACCGGGACAGGCGGGCGAGGCTACACCTTC
clone_size: NA; d_call: NA; j_call: TRBJ2-7; v_call: TRBV6-5; cdr3_aa: CASSLRGFEQYF; cdr3_nt: TGTGCCAGCAGCCTCAGGGGTTTCGAGCAGTACTTC
clone_size: NA; d_call: TRBD2; j_call: TRBJ2-5; v_call: TRBV27; cdr3_aa: CASTLRGGVQETQYF; cdr3_nt: TGTGCCAGCACCCTTCGCGGGGGGGTCCAAGAGACCCAGTACTTC
clone_size: NA; d_call: NA; j_call: TRBJ2-7; v_call: TRBV9; cdr3_aa: CASSVQGRVDEQYF; cdr3_nt: TGTGCCAGCAGCGTCCAGGGGAGAGTCGACGAGCAGTACTTC
clone_size: NA; d_call: NA; j_call: TRBJ2-5; v_call: TRBV7-6; cdr3_aa: CASSLGSSQETQYF; cdr3_nt: TGTGCCAGCAGCCTCGGTAGTAGCCAAGAGACCCAGTACTTC
clone_size: NA; d_call: NA; j_call: TRBJ2-7; v_call: TRBV27; cdr3_aa: CASRGGGLAYEQYF; cdr3_nt: TGTGCCAGCAGGGGGGGTGGGTTGGCCTACGAGCAGTACTTC
clone_size: few; d_call: NA; j_call: TRBJ2-7; v_call: TRBV5-4; cdr3_aa: CASSLDNSYYEQYF; cdr3_nt: TGTGCCAGCAGCCTCGACAACTCCTACTACGAGCAGTACTTC
clone_size: NA; d_call: NA; j_call: TRBJ2-5; v_call: TRBV7-8; cdr3_aa: CASSFPGDGTQYF; cdr3_nt: TGTGCCAGCAGCTTTCCAGGGGATGGGACCCAGTACTTC
clone_size: NA; d_call: TRBD1; j_call: TRBJ1-2; v_call: TRBV5-6; cdr3_aa: CASTRKTGSHGYTF; cdr3_nt: TGTGCCAGCACCAGAAAGACAGGGAGCCATGGCTACACCTTC
clone_size: few; d_call: NA; j_call: TRBJ1-2; v_call: TRBV2; cdr3_aa: CASLTLGGNGYTF; cdr3_nt: TGTGCCAGCCTGACTTTGGGAGGGAATGGCTACACCTTC
clone_size: NA; d_call: NA; j_call: TRBJ1-3; v_call: TRBV28; cdr3_aa: CASSTPQAIYF; cdr3_nt: TGTGCCAGCAGTACCCCCCAAGCCATATATTTT
clone_size: NA; d_call: NA; j_call: TRBJ1-2; v_call: TRBV6-5; cdr3_aa: CASSYAGPLGGYTF; cdr3_nt: TGTGCCAGCAGTTACGCGGGGCCGTTAGGTGGCTACACCTTC
clone_size: NA; d_call: NA; j_call: TRBJ2-5; v_call: TRBV27; cdr3_aa: CASSYRPLGVRETQYF; cdr3_nt: TGTGCCAGCAGTTACCGACCGCTGGGGGTGCGGGAGACCCAGTACTTC
clone_size: NA; d_call: TRBD1; j_call: TRBJ1-5; v_call: TRBV5-8; cdr3_aa: CASSSDRVHGQPQHF; cdr3_nt: TGTGCCAGCAGCTCGGACAGGGTACACGGTCAGCCCCAGCATTTT
clone_size: NA; d_call: NA; j_call: TRBJ1-6; v_call: TRBV6-6; cdr3_aa: CASSYRDSYNSPLHF; cdr3_nt: TGTGCCAGCAGTTACAGGGATTCTTATAATTCACCCCTCCACTTT
clone_size: NA; d_call: TRBD2; j_call: TRBJ2-1; v_call: TRBV30; cdr3_aa: CAWMSGRVINEQFF; cdr3_nt: TGTGCCTGGATGTCCGGGAGGGTTATCAATGAGCAGTTCTTC
clone_size: NA; d_call: NA; j_call: TRBJ1-5; v_call: TRBV5-1; cdr3_aa: CASSLNSNQPQHF; cdr3_nt: TGCGCCAGCAGCTTGAATAGCAATCAGCCCCAGCATTTT